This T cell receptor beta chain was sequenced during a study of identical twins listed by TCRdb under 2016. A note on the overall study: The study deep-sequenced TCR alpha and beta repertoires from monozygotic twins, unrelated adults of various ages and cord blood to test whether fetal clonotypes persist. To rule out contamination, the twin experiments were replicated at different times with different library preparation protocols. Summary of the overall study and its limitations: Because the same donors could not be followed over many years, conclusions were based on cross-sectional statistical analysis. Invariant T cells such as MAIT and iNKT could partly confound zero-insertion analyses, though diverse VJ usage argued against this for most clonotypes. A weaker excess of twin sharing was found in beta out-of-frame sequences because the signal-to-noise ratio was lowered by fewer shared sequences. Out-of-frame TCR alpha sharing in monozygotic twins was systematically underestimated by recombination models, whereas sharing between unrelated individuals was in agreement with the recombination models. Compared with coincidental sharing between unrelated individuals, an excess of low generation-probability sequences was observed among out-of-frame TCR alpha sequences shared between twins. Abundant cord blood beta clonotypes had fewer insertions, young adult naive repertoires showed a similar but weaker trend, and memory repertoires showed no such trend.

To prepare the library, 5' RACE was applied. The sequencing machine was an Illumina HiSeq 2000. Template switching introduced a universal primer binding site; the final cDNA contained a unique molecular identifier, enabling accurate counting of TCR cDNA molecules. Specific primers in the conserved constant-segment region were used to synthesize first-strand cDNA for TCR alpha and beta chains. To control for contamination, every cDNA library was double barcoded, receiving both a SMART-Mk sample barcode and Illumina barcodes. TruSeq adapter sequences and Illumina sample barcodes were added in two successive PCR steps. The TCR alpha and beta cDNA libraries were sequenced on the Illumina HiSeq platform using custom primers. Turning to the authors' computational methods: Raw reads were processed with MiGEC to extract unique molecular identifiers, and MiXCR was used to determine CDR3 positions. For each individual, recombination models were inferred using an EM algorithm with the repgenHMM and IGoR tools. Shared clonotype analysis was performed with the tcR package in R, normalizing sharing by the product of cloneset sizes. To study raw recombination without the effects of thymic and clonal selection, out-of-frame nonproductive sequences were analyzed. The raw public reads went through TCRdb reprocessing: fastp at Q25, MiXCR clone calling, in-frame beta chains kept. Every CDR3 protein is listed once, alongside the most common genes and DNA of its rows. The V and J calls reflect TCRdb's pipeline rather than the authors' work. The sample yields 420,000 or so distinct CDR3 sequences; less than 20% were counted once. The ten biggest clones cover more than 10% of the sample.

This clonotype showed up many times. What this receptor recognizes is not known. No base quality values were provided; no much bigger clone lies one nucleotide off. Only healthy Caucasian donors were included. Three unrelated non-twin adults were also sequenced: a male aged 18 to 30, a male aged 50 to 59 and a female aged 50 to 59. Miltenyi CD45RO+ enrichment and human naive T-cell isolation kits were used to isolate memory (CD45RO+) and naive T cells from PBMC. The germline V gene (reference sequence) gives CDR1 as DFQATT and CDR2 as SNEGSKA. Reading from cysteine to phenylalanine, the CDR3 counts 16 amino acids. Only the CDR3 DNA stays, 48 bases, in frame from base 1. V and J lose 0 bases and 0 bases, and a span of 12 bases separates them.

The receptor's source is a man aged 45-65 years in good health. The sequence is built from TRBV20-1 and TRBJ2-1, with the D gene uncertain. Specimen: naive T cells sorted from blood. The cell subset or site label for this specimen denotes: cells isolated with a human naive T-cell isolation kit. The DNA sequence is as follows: TGCAGTGCTAGAGACTTTAGGAGAAGCTCCTACAATGAGCAGTTCTTC. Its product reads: CSARDFRRSSYNEQFF.